This TCR beta chain was obtained from a study of cytomegalovirus exposure and HLA in healthy donors. It was with 60 Vbeta and 13 Jbeta primers that the PCR ran. Assay: immunoSEQ multiplex PCR; the TCRdb copy retains only in-frame clones and omits some. The sample has fewer than 200,000 clones, about 63% seen once. This clone occurred a few times. The antigen remains unidentified. Study results and caveats: In a later analysis, donors in an Asian-associated ancestry cluster reportedly had fewer N-insertions in productive TCRs than the cohort mean.

The germline V gene has CDR1 MNHNS and CDR2 SASEGT. The CDR3 is 15 amino acids. With 8 bases removed from V and 5 bases from J, the gap between germline ends came to 20 bases. The sample taken for sequencing was PBMCs. The rearrangement links TRBV6-1 to TRBJ2-3; D may be TRBD1 (6 bases). The clonotype was recovered from a woman aged 35 to 49 in good health and CMV-seropositive. CDR3: CASAELDRREDTQYF. In DNA form, the CDR3 reads TGTGCCAGCGCTGAATTAGACAGGCGCGAAGATACGCAGTATTTT.